This record concerns one TCR beta chain sequence. The antigen is undetermined. In germline, CDR1 is SEHNR, CDR2 FQNEAQ (reference sequence). The V end was cut by 2 bases, the J end by 5 bases, with 22 bases between. CDR3 length: 18 residues. This specimen comes from a study of blood T cells in healthy people across ages. Whole-study findings and limits: Among long-lived donors, naive CD4+ cells were more numerous and diversity higher than in aged donors. Strong correlation was found linking TCR beta diversity to naive T cell percentage.

Together with a sample-barcoded 5' primer, a J-beta primer mix was included in a second PCR lasting about 6 to 12 cycles. In TCRdb, the 5' RACE reads were re-called with MiXCR into one record per CDR3 protein. Seen here are hundreds of thousands of distinct CDR3 sequences, about 21% observed once, and the top ten hold 3.5% to 4%. The clonotype comes from a man between 65 and 85 years old in good health. This chain links TRBV7-9 with TRBJ2-1; weak D call: TRBD2 (5 bases). The sample taken for sequencing was blood. Written as DNA, the CDR3 is TGTGCCAGCAGCTTATCATTCGGAGGCGGCACAACTGACAATGAGCAGTTCTTC. This translates into CASSLSFGGGTTDNEQFF. The entire variable domain, with the rest obtained from reference TRBV7-9 and TRBJ2-1, is as follows: DTGVSQNPRHKITKRGQNVTFRCDPISEHNRLYWYRQTLGQGPEFLTYFQNEAQLEKSRLLSDRFSAERPKGSFSTLEIQRTEQGDSAMYLCASSLSFGGGTTDNEQFFGPGTRLTVL.